This T cell receptor (beta chain) derives from a study of shared clonotypes between healthy human individuals. Positive CCR7 selection of CD45RO-negative cells yielded the naive CD8 cells, and terminally differentiated effector memory CD45RA+ cells were excluded. Healthy HIV-negative adults with no recent acute infections or vaccinations were recruited as donors. Using immunoSEQ multiplex PCR, the repertoire was profiled, and TCRdb retains in-frame clones only, with some absent. Among about 2.1 million clones listed, roughly 91% were seen once. Germline CDR1 reads SGHTA; CDR2 reads FQGTGA. The length of the CDR3 is 13 residues. Trimming stripped 0 bases from V and 2 bases from J, with 3 bases between. This clone showed up just once. The target antigen is unknown. Overall study results and limits: A handful of donors had roughly 5% of their naive CD4 clonotypes in common.

The sample comprised naive CD8+ T cells from PBMCs. The chain couples TRBV7-3 to TRBJ2-3; D remains ambiguous. The sequence was collected from a man younger than 35 in good health. Some clones in this sample may be carry-over from other donors' samples. CDR3 protein: CASSLTPTDTQYF. The DNA for the CDR3 is TGTGCCAGCAGCTTAACCCCCACAGATACGCAGTATTTT.